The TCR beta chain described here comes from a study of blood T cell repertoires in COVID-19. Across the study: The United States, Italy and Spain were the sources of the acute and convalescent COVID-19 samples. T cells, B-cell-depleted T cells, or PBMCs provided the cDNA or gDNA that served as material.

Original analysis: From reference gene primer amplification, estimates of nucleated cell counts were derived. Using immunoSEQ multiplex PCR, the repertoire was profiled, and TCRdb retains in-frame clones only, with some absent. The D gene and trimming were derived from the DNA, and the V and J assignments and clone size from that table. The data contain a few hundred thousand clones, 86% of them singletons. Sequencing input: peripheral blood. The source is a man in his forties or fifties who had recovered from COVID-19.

The CDR3 DNA is TGTGCCAGCAGCCTCGGGCTAGCGGGAGGGAATGAGCAGTTCTTC. It codes for CASSLGLAGGNEQFF. This chain links TRBV6-4 with TRBJ2-1, with TRBD2 identical over 12 bases. This CDR3 comprises 15 residues. V lost 6 bases and J lost 7; bases outside the gene matches: 7. Germline assignment: CDR1 MRHNA and CDR2 SNTAGT.